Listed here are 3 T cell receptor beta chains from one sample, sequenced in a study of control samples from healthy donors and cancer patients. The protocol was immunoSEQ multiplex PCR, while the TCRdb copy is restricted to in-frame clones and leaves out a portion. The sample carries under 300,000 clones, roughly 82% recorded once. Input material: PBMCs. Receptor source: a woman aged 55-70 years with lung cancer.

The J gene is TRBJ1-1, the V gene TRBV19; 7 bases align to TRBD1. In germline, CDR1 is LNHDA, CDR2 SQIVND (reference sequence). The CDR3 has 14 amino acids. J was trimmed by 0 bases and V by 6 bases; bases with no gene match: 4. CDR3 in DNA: TGTGCCAGTAGCCAACAGGGGCTGAACACTGAAGCTTTCTTT. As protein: CASSQQGLNTEAFF.

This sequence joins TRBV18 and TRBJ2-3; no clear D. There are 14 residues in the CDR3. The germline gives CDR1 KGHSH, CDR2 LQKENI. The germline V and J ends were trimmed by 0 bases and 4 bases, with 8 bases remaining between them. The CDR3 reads CASSPPSQPDTQYF. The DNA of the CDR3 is TGTGCCAGCTCACCACCTTCCCAGCCAGATACGCAGTATTTT.

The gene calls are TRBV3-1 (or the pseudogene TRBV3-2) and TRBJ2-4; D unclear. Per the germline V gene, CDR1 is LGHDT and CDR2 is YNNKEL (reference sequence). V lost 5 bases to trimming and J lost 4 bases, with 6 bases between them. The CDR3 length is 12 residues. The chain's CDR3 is CASSSSKNIQYF. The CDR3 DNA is TGTGCCAGCAGCTCGAGTAAAAACATTCAGTACTTC.